A selection of T cell receptor beta chains follows, all from one sample in a study of radiation and T cells in renal cell carcinoma. The table came from immunoSEQ multiplex PCR; TCRdb's copy has only in-frame clones and leaves some out. Among about 130,000 clones listed, 70% to 90% were seen once. Sequencing used blood, obtained from a patient whose treatment included radiotherapy and nephrectomy. Receptors originate from a woman aged 60-75 years with renal cell carcinoma. The CDR3 runs from the conserved cysteine through the conserved F or W. D genes are given only for firm matches. Clone sizes are given selectively: once, few, many, or a class where the clone is expanded.

D gene,V gene,J gene,clone size,CDR3 DNA,CDR3 protein
TRBD2,TRBV6-6,TRBJ2-1,.,TGTGCCATTGCGACTAGCGGGATATACAATGAGCAGTTCTTC,CAIATSGIYNEQFF
.,TRBV5-4,TRBJ1-2,.,TGTGCCAGCAGCGTTCCGGGGAGGGAAGGCTACACCTTC,CASSVPGREGYTF
.,TRBV5-5,TRBJ2-2,.,TGTGCCAGCAGCCCCCTCGGACAGGGAGGGACCGGGGAGCTGTTTTTT,CASSPLGQGGTGELFF
TRBD1,TRBV13,TRBJ2-7,.,TGTGCCAGCAGCTCCGGGACAGGAGACTACGAGCAGTACTTC,CASSSGTGDYEQYF
.,TRBV6-1,TRBJ1-1,.,TGTGCCAGCAGTGGCGGAAGATTTGAAGCTTTCTTT,CASSGGRFEAFF
TRBD1,TRBV19,TRBJ1-3,few,TGTGCCAGTAGTAATTTACAGGGGCCGTTCTCTGGAAACACCATATATTTT,CASSNLQGPFSGNTIYF
.,TRBV7-3,TRBJ1-1,.,TGTGCCAGCAGCTTACGGGCAGCTATGAACACTGAAGCTTTCTTT,CASSLRAAMNTEAFF
.,TRBV7-9,TRBJ1-1,.,TGTGCCAGCAGCTTTTCAGCGGCTGAAGCTTTCTTT,CASSFSAAEAFF
.,TRBV9,TRBJ2-1,.,TGTGCCAGCAGCGTAGATTGGGGGGGCGCATACTACAATGAGCAGTTCTTC,CASSVDWGGAYYNEQFF
TRBD1,TRBV6-1,TRBJ2-7,.,TGTGCCAGCAGTGAACCCCAGGGGGCGGAAGAGCAGTACTTC,CASSEPQGAEEQYF
.,TRBV28,TRBJ1-2,.,TGTGCCAGCAGTTTGGGGCAGAGCTATGGCTACACCTTC,CASSLGQSYGYTF